These 6 T cell receptor beta chains were all obtained from the same sample, sequenced in a study of shared clonotypes between healthy human individuals. Sequenced by immunoSEQ multiplex PCR; TCRdb stores in-frame clones only, minus some. The table has almost 750,000 clones, 72% seen once. Specimen: memory CD4+ T cells sorted from blood. This sample's subset: CD45RA-negative fraction. These receptors originate from a woman aged 25 to 39 in good health.

This chain uses TRBV29-1 with TRBJ1-4; D is unclear. The CDR3 runs 13 residues. CDR1 is SQVTM, CDR2 ANQGSEA, per germline. Trimming removed 6 bases from V and 3 bases from J, with 11 bases in between. The CDR3: CSVGAVANEKLFF. The CDR3 nucleotides read TGCAGCGTGGGCGCAGTAGCTAATGAAAAACTGTTTTTT.

A word on this clone: Within the sample, other DNA sequences also encode this same CDR3. This chain connects TRBV7-2 to TRBJ2-3, with D unclear. The CDR3 is 14 amino acids. Germline V gene lookup returns CDR1 SGHTA and CDR2 FQGNSA. Trimming pared 5 bases from V and 0 bases from J, leaving 9 bases between. CDR3 residues: CASSIYLSTDTQYF. CDR3 bases: TGTGCCAGCAGCATATACCTGAGCACAGATACGCAGTATTTT.

J is TRBJ2-7 and V is TRBV5-1; TRBD2 matches at 9 bases. The V segment lost 4 bases and the J segment 4 bases; nucleotides outside the gene matches: 6. This CDR3 comprises 14 residues. Germline V gene sequence: CDR1 SGHRS, CDR2 YFSETQ. This CDR3 is CASSVSSGTYEQYF. In DNA, the CDR3 is TGCGCCAGCAGCGTCTCTAGCGGGACTTACGAGCAGTACTTC.

This rearrangement joins TRBV27 to TRBJ1-6; no clear D gene. V dropped 8 bases and J dropped 8 bases, with 7 bases sitting between them. The germline CDR1 and CDR2 sequences are MNHEY and SMNVEV (reference sequence). This CDR3 contains 11 residues. This CDR3 is CASGEHSPLHF. The CDR3 nucleotides read TGTGCCAGCGGGGAGCATTCACCCCTCCACTTT.

The chain combines TRBV28 with TRBJ2-7; 8 bases match TRBD2. The CDR3 covers 16 residues. The trim removed 6 bases at V and 5 bases at J, leaving 15 bases unmatched. Germline V lookup: CDR1 MDHEN, CDR2 SYDVKM. CDR3 protein: CASSSPRSGRRDEQYF. The CDR3 DNA is TGTGCCAGCAGCTCCCCAAGGAGCGGGAGAAGAGACGAGCAGTACTTC.

The chain couples TRBV13 to TRBJ2-7; D is uncertain. CDR1 and CDR2 from the germline V gene are PRHDT and FYEKMQ (reference sequence). The CDR3 consists of 13 residues. Trimming took 8 bases from V and 9 from J, leaving 20 bases between them. The CDR3 loop is CASPLSIYGGQYF. In DNA, the CDR3 is TGTGCCAGCCCCTTGAGCATATACGGCGGGCAGTACTTC.